The 18 T cell receptor beta chains reported below all come from one sample, sequenced in a study of blood T cell repertoires in COVID-19. Method: immunoSEQ multiplex PCR; TCRdb's copy keeps in-frame clones and lacks some. This table has roughly 70,000 clones, about 89% appearing once. What was sequenced was peripheral blood. Receptors were obtained from a man aged 45 to 65 with COVID-19, enrolled during active disease.

This rearrangement joins TRBV2 to TRBJ1-3, with 7 bases aligning to TRBD1. Germline V lookup: CDR1 SNHLY, CDR2 FYNNEI. Germline trimming cut 2 bases from V and 1 base from J; bases unmatched to any gene: 5. The CDR3 length is 16 residues. CDR3 bases: TGTGCCAGCAGTGAAACAGGGGTCGATTCTGGAAACACCATATATTTT. As protein: CASSETGVDSGNTIYF.

The chain has TRBV5-6 and TRBJ1-1; D unclear. The CDR3 has 13 residues. V lost 2 bases and J 4 bases, leaving 9 bases between the germline ends. Germline V lookup: CDR1 SGHDT, CDR2 YYEEEE. CDR3: CASSFPGATEAFF. CDR3 coding DNA: TGTGCCAGCAGCTTTCCAGGCGCCACTGAAGCTTTCTTT.

This clone was found once. CDR3 nucleotides: TGTGCCAGCAGCATGGACAGGGGAGCTAACTATGGCTACACCTTC. Translating gives CASSMDRGANYGYTF. The chain has TRBV7-8 and TRBJ1-2; 9 bases line up with TRBD1. The germline gives CDR1 SGHVS, CDR2 FQNEAQ. V lost 5 bases, J lost 0 bases, and 4 bases stayed unmatched. This CDR3 region has 15 residues.

The chain employs TRBV6-6 and TRBJ2-3; the D gene is possibly TRBD2 (6 bases). The CDR3 extends over 15 amino acids. With 6 bases removed from V and 0 bases from J, the gap between germline ends came to 13 bases. Germline V gene data show CDR1 as MNHNY and CDR2 as SVGAGI (reference sequence). CDR3 nucleotide sequence: TGTGCCAGCAGCCCTCGGGGGATTAGCACAGATACGCAGTATTTT. It codes for CASSPRGISTDTQYF.

The V gene is TRBV6-2 or TRBV6-3, the J gene TRBJ1-5; no clear D gene. Trimming left V 6 bases short and J 1 base short, with 7 bases between. The length of the CDR3 is 13 residues. The germline gives CDR1 MNHEY, CDR2 SVGEGT. CDR3 in DNA: TGTGCCAGCAGCGACGGGAGCAATCAGCCCCAGCATTTT. Translated: CASSDGSNQPQHF.

The rearrangement uses TRBV7-3 and TRBJ2-2; a weak D match, TRBD1 (6 bases). The CDR3 extends over 15 amino acids. Trimming left V 5 bases short and J 8 bases short, with 18 bases between. CDR1 SGHTA and CDR2 FQGTGA come from the germline V gene. The CDR3 here is CASSQNTGFGGELFF. The CDR3 nucleotides read TGTGCCAGCAGCCAAAACACAGGGTTCGGTGGGGAGCTGTTTTTT.

This clone occurred once. This chain links TRBV3-1 (or the pseudogene TRBV3-2) with TRBJ1-2, with 8 positions matching TRBD1. This CDR3 region has 13 residues. The germline CDR1 and CDR2 sequences are LGHDT and YNNKEL (reference sequence). The junction had 3 bases not matched to a gene; V was cut back by 7 bases and J by 2 bases. Here the CDR3 DNA reads TGTGCCAGCACTGGACAGGGCAACTATGGCTACACCTTC. It codes for CASTGQGNYGYTF.

Regarding this clone: The sample contains more than one DNA sequence encoding this CDR3. The chain employs TRBV7-3 and TRBJ2-2; perhaps TRBD2 as D (6 bases). V was shortened by 8 bases and J by 8 bases, with 15 bases between the two germline ends. Germline-derived CDR1 and CDR2 are SGHTA and FQGTGA. The CDR3 has 13 residues. The CDR3 loop reads CASQSGVAGELFF. The CDR3 DNA sequence: TGTGCCAGCCAATCGGGAGTCGCAGGGGAGCTGTTTTTT.

The chain links TRBV12-3 or TRBV12-4 to TRBJ2-1, with 7 bases fitting TRBD1. Trimming took 5 bases from V and 3 from J; bases not matched to a gene: 1. The CDR3 runs 13 residues. For the CDR3, the DNA is TGTGCCAGCAGTCGGGACAGCTACAATGAGCAGTTCTTC. This gives the protein CASSRDSYNEQFF.

The chain is built from TRBV10-3 and TRBJ2-7, with 14 bases matching TRBD2. The junction had 8 bases not matched to a gene; V was cut back by 8 bases and J by 5 bases. This CDR3 contains 15 residues. Germline assignment: CDR1 ENHRY and CDR2 SYGVKD. This chain's CDR3 is CAIGGLAGESHEQYF. The CDR3 nucleotides are TGTGCCATCGGGGGACTAGCGGGAGAGTCTCACGAGCAGTACTTC.

The genes are TRBV24-1 and TRBJ2-2; a possible D gene is TRBD1 (5 bases). The CDR3 contains 15 residues. Trimming took 4 bases from V and 4 from J, leaving 12 bases between them. CDR1 and CDR2 (germline): KGHDR, SFDVKD. The CDR3 is CATSEPRAPTGELFF. In DNA form, the CDR3 reads TGTGCCACCAGTGAACCCAGGGCCCCCACCGGGGAGCTGTTTTTT.

The chain combines TRBV19 with TRBJ2-1, with a tentative D call TRBD2 (6 bases). V dropped 3 bases and J dropped 0 bases, with 12 bases sitting between them. From germline, CDR1 is LNHDA and CDR2 SQIVND (reference sequence). This CDR3 spans 16 amino acids. CDR3 residues: CASSIQSGSSYNEQFF. DNA for the CDR3: TGTGCCAGTAGTATTCAAAGCGGGTCCTCCTACAATGAGCAGTTCTTC.

This rearrangement joins TRBV10-3 to TRBJ2-3, with 11 bases that match TRBD1. CDR1 ENHRY and CDR2 SYGVKD come from the germline V gene. The CDR3 is made up of 15 amino acids. The V and J ends lost 6 bases and 8 bases, in that order; junction bases with no gene match: 10. The CDR3 DNA is TGTGCCATCAGACCCGGACAGGGGGCTCCCGCTACGCAGTATTTT. Translated: CAIRPGQGAPATQYF.

This chain connects TRBV30 to TRBJ2-2; D call uncertain. V dropped 2 bases and J dropped 3 bases, with 7 bases sitting between them. Germline-derived CDR1 and CDR2 are GTSNPN and SVGIG (reference sequence). This CDR3 spans 13 amino acids. Here the CDR3 reads CAWSSLHTGELFF. CDR3 sequence (DNA): TGTGCCTGGAGTAGCCTACACACCGGGGAGCTGTTTTTT.

J is TRBJ1-1 and V is TRBV14, with 7 bases that match TRBD1. Germline CDR1 reads SGHDN; CDR2 reads FVKESK. The length of the CDR3 is 13 residues. The V and J ends lost 8 bases and 5 bases, in that order; junction bases with no gene match: 8. CDR3 DNA sequence: TGTGCCAGCGCTCGAGGGGGCCGAACTGAAGCTTTCTTT. Translation: CASARGGRTEAFF.

The V and J genes are TRBV12-3 or TRBV12-4 and TRBJ1-5; TRBD1 might be the D (5 bases). The CDR3 sequence is 13 residues long. V lost 5 bases and J lost 3, with 8 bases in between. The CDR3, as DNA: TGTGCCAGCAGTAGGGGATCCAATCAGCCCCAGCATTTT. Protein: CASSRGSNQPQHF.

The chain links TRBV14 to TRBJ2-3, with 7 bases lining up with TRBD2. CDR3 length equals 16 residues. J gave up 5 bases and V 1 base, and 9 bases lay outside the gene matches. From germline, CDR1 is SGHDN and CDR2 FVKESK. The CDR3 spells CASSQVSGAGKDTQYF. The CDR3 DNA reads TGTGCCAGCAGCCAAGTCAGTGGAGCGGGAAAAGATACGCAGTATTTT.

This sequence joins TRBV4-3 and TRBJ2-3, with D possibly matching TRBD2 (5 bases). CDR3 size: 13 residues. Germline values: CDR1 LGHNA, CDR2 YSLEER. V was pared by 3 bases and J by 6 bases, with 10 bases between. For the CDR3, the DNA is TGCGCCAGCAGCCAGGGCGAGCGGGATACGCAGTATTTT. Its translation is CASSQGERDTQYF.